This TCR beta chain is drawn from a study of cytomegalovirus exposure and HLA in healthy donors. Looking at the study overall: Earlier findings included about 120 million unique TCR beta sequences obtained from 150 million to 200 million T cells. Study-wide results and caveats: Only CMV serostatus was available as immune exposure information. Listed as cytomegalovirus-associated were 164 TCR beta chains. HLA alleles showed associations with around 15,000 TCR beta sequences in a later analysis, at a 0.05 false discovery rate.

Primers: 60 Vbeta forward and 13 Jbeta reverse. TCRdb's table, derived via immunoSEQ multiplex PCR, lists solely in-frame clones and lacks some. The sample lists around 150,000 clones; approximately 62% were seen once. This clone was recorded once. Its specificity is not known. There are 15 residues in the CDR3. Trimming took off 1 base at V and 0 bases at J, with 10 bases between the two ends. From germline, CDR1 is MDHEN and CDR2 SYDVKM. The receptor was derived from a human donor in good health. Sequenced input: PBMCs. The chain carries TRBV28 and TRBJ2-7; D is perhaps TRBD2 (5 bases). CDR3: CASSLFSGSSYEQYF. The DNA for the CDR3 is TGTGCCAGCAGTTTATTCAGCGGAAGCTCCTACGAGCAGTACTTC.